This entry lists 12 T cell receptor beta chains sequenced from one sample in a study of cytomegalovirus exposure and HLA in healthy donors. The PCR was carried out with 60 Vbeta primers and 13 Jbeta primers. Using immunoSEQ multiplex PCR, the repertoire was profiled, and TCRdb retains in-frame clones only, with some absent. The repertoire consists of roughly 59,000 clones, with around 62% occurring once and the leading ten covering around 17%. The sequencing input was PBMCs. The receptors were sampled from a man in his forties in good health and CMV-seropositive.

The chain joins TRBV7-2 to TRBJ1-5, with 7 bases aligning to TRBD1. The CDR3 loop spans 16 amino acids. CDR1 is SGHTA and CDR2 is FQGNSA in the germline V gene. Trimming cost V 5 bases and J 6 bases; bases outside gene matches: 13. In nucleotides, the CDR3 is TGTGCCAGCAGCCGCGACCTGACAGGGTTGATTCAGCCCCAGCATTTT. Protein product: CASSRDLTGLIQPQHF.

This chain uses TRBV5-6 with TRBJ1-6; D remains unclear. The CDR3 covers 13 residues. Germline CDR1 and CDR2: SGHDT and YYEEEE. Trimming stripped 3 bases from V and 8 bases from J, with 9 bases between. This chain's CDR3 is CASSSMSDSPLHF. CDR3 sequence (DNA): TGTGCCAGCAGCTCGATGAGTGATTCACCCCTCCACTTT. The full variable domain, with the rest looked up from reference TRBV5-6 and TRBJ1-6, is DAGVTQSPTHLIKTRGQQVTLRCSPKSGHDTVSWYQQALGQGPQFIFQYYEEEERQRGNFPDRFSGHQFPNYSSELNVNALLLGDSALYLCASSSMSDSPLHFGNGTRLTVT.

This chain connects TRBV2 to TRBJ2-2; weak D call: TRBD1 (6 bases). The CDR3 covers 13 residues. Germline values: CDR1 SNHLY, CDR2 FYNNEI. V was trimmed by 11 bases and J by 1 base, leaving 11 bases between them. The CDR3 nucleotides read TGTGCCGGAATACAGGGGAACACCGGGGAGCTGTTTTTT. It translates to CAGIQGNTGELFF. The full variable domain, its missing parts supplied by reference TRBV2 and TRBJ2-2, is EPEVTQTPSHQVTQMGQEVILRCVPISNHLYFYWYRQILGQKVEFLVSFYNNEISEKSEIFDDQFSVERPDGSNFTLKIRSTKLEDSAMYFCAGIQGNTGELFFGEGSRLTVL.

The V and J genes are TRBV6-5 and TRBJ1-5; possibly TRBD1 for D (5 bases). The CDR3 is 14 amino acids. V shed 5 bases and J shed 1 base, with 9 bases lying between them. CDR1 is MNHEY, CDR2 SVGAGI, per germline. The CDR3 is CASSRGRSNQPQHF. Here the CDR3 DNA reads TGTGCCAGCAGTCGGGGGAGGAGCAATCAGCCCCAGCATTTT.

This rearrangement joins TRBV12-5 to TRBJ2-3; a possible D gene is TRBD1 (5 bases). The germline CDR1 and CDR2 sequences are LGHNT and FRNRAP. The CDR3 runs to 13 residues. Trimming removed 4 bases from V and 12 bases from J, with 17 bases in between. CDR3 coding DNA: TGTGCTAGTGGTTCTCACTTGCAGGGAAATCAGTATTTT. Protein sequence: CASGSHLQGNQYF.

The chain has TRBV4-3 and TRBJ2-7; D may be TRBD1 (5 bases). V was cut by 2 bases and J by 4 bases, with 15 bases left in between. CDR1 LGHNA and CDR2 YSLEER come from the germline V gene. The length of the CDR3 is 15 residues. The CDR3 bases are TGCGCCAGCAGCCAATCCTCCCCAGGGTCGTACGAGCAGTACTTC. Translation gives CASSQSSPGSYEQYF.

The chain is built from TRBV6-6 and TRBJ1-1; D unclear. Germline CDR1 is MNHNY and CDR2 is SVGAGI (reference sequence). This CDR3 spans 13 amino acids. V lost 8 bases and J lost 1, with 11 bases in between. The CDR3 protein is CASSRGRNTEAFF. CDR3 DNA: TGTGCCAGCTCCCGGGGAAGGAACACTGAAGCTTTCTTT.

The chain combines TRBV9 with TRBJ2-7, with TRBD2 matching 8 bases. The CDR3 is 13 residues long. The germline V gene has CDR1 SGDLS and CDR2 YYNGEE. Trimming cost V 9 bases and J 2 bases; bases outside gene matches: 7. CDR3 sequence reads: CATDLREAYEQYF. The CDR3 DNA is TGTGCCACAGACCTGCGGGAGGCCTACGAGCAGTACTTC.

The chain couples TRBV5-1 to TRBJ1-3, with D perhaps TRBD1 (5 bases). Germline V gene lookup returns CDR1 SGHRS and CDR2 YFSETQ. Deletions cut 1 base from V and 4 bases from J, with 15 bases between. The CDR3 runs 16 residues. The CDR3 loop reads CASSLSPRQYGNTIYF. Written as DNA, the CDR3 is TGCGCCAGCAGCTTGTCCCCAAGACAGTACGGAAACACCATATATTTT.

The chain links TRBV4-3 to TRBJ1-2, with 9 nucleotides matching TRBD1. CDR1 and CDR2 (germline): LGHNA, YSLEER. CDR3 length: 15 amino acids. Unmatched junction bases numbered 7, after V lost 4 bases and J lost 4 bases. DNA of the CDR3: TGCGCCAGCAGCCCTTGGACAGGGGTAACCTATGGCTACACCTTC. As protein: CASSPWTGVTYGYTF.

The chain has TRBV11-3 and TRBJ2-7, with D perhaps TRBD2 (5 bases). Germline V gene data show CDR1 as SGHNT and CDR2 as YENEEA. Trimming removed 3 bases at V and 0 bases at J, with 18 bases between. The CDR3 sequence is 17 residues long. CDR3 sequence reads: CASSFEGRPNGSYEQYF. As DNA, the CDR3 is TGTGCCAGCAGCTTCGAGGGCCGCCCGAACGGCTCCTACGAGCAGTACTTC.

The V and J genes are TRBV6-1 and TRBJ1-5; 7 bases align to TRBD1. This CDR3 comprises 15 residues. The V and J ends lost 6 bases and 4 bases, in that order; junction bases with no gene match: 9. CDR1 MNHNS and CDR2 SASEGT come from the germline V gene. The CDR3 protein is CASSNTGQLNQPQHF. The CDR3 DNA is TGTGCCAGCAGCAACACGGGACAGCTAAATCAGCCCCAGCATTTT.